The following is a T cell receptor (beta chain) sequence with its context. Its antigen is unknown. This sample is drawn from a study of shared clonotypes between healthy human individuals. About the research overall: A couple of women and a few men aged 18 to 49 served as donors. Findings and caveats of the study: Clonotype sharing among donors was expected to depend on sequencing depth. Non-shared clonotypes showed lower generation probabilities than clonotypes common to all four donors.

Into CD45RA+ naive and CD45RA-negative memory subsets, the CD4+ cells were split. This CDR3 region has 15 residues. Germline V CDR1 and CDR2: MNHNS, SASEGT. Trimming took off 7 bases at V and 6 bases at J, with 19 bases between the two ends. Here immunoSEQ multiplex PCR was the method, and the copy in TCRdb shows in-frame clones only, minus some. The sample yields about a million clones, 60% to 85% seen once. The chain is built from TRBV6-1 and TRBJ2-1, with TRBD2 as a possible D gene (6 bases). The sequence was collected from a man aged 18 to 35 in good health. Some clones in this sample may be carry-over from other donors' samples. What was sequenced was memory CD4+ T cells from PBMCs. Regarding subset: CD45RA-negative fraction. The CDR3 DNA is TGTGCCAGCACTGGTCTTGCGCTGGGGGGCAATGAGCAGTTCTTC. Translation: CASTGLALGGNEQFF.